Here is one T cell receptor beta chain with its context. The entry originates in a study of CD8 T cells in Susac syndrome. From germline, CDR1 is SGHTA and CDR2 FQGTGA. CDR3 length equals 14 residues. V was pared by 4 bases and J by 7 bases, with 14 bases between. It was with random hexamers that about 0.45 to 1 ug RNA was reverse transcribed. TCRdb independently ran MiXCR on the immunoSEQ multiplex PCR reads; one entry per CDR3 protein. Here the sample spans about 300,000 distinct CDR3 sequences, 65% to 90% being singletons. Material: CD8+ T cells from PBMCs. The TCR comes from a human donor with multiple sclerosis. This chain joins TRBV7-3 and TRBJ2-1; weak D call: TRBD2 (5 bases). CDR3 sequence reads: CASSSGIDGNEQFF. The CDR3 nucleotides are TGTGCCAGCAGCTCGGGGATCGACGGGAATGAGCAGTTCTTC.